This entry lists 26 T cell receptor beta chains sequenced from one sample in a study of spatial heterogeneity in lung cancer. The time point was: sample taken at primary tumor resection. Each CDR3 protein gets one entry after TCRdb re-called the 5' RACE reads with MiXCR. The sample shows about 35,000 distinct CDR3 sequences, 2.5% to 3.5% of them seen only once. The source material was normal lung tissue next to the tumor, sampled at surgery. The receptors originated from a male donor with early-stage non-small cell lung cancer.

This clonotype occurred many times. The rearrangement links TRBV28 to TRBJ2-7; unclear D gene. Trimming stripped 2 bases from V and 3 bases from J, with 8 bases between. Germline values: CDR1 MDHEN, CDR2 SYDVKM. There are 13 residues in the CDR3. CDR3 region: CASSLGFIYEQYF. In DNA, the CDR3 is TGTGCCAGCAGTTTAGGTTTTATCTACGAGCAGTACTTC.

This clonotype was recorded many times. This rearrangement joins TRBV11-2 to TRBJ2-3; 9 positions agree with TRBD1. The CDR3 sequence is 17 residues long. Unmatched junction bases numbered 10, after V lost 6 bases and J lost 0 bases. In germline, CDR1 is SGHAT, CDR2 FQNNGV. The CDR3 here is CASSRNTGGPSTDTQYF. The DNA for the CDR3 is TGTGCCAGCAGTCGTAATACAGGGGGCCCTAGCACAGATACGCAGTATTTT.

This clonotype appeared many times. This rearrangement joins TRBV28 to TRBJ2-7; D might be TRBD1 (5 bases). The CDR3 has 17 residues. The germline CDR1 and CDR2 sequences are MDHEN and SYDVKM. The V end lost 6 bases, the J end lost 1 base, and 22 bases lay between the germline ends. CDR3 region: CASSPNEGKGPSYEQYF. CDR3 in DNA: TGTGCCAGCAGCCCAAATGAAGGCAAGGGGCCTTCCTACGAGCAGTACTTC.

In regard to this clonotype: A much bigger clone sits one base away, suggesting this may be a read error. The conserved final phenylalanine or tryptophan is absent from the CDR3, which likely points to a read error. The CDR3 spells CASSPAPSTDTQYI. The CDR3 nucleotides read TGTGCCAGCTCACCTGCCCCTAGCACAGATACGCAGTATATT. This chain connects TRBV18 to TRBJ2-3; D is unclear. CDR3 length: 14 residues. From germline, CDR1 is KGHSH and CDR2 LQKENI. Trimming took off 3 bases at V and 0 bases at J, with 7 bases between the two ends.

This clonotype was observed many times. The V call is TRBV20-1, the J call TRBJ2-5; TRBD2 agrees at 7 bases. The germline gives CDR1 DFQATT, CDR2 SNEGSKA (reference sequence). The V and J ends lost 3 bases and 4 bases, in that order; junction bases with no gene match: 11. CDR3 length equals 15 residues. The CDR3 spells CSASWRLAVLETQYF. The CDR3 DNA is TGCAGTGCTAGTTGGCGGCTAGCGGTGTTAGAGACCCAGTACTTC.

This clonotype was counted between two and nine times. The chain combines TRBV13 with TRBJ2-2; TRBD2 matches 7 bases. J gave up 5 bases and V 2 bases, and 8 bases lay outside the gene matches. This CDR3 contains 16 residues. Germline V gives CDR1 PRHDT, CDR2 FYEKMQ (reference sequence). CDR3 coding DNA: TGTGCCAGCAGCTTATCCGGGGGGAGGAGGACCGGGGAGCTGTTTTTT. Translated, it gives CASSLSGGRRTGELFF.

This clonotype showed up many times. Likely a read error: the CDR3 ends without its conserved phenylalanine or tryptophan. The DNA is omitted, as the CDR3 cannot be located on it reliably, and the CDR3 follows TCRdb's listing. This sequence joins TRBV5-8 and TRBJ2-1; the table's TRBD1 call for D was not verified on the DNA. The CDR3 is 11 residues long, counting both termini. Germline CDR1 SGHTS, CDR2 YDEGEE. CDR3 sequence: CASSLRGEPSL.

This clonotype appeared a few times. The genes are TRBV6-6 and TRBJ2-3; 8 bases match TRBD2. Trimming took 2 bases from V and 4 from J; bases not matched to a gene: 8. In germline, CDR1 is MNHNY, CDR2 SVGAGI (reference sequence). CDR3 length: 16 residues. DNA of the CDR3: TGTGCCAGCAGTTACGGCTATCGGGGGGGCCCAGATACGCAGTATTTT. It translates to CASSYGYRGGPDTQYF.

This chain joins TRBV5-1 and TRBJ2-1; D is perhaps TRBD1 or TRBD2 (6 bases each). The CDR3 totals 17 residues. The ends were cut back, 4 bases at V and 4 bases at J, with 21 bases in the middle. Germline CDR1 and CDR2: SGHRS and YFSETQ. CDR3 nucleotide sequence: TGCGCCAGCAGCCCTGAGATTGACGGGGGCCGGTACAATGAGCAGTTCTTC. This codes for CASSPEIDGGRYNEQFF.

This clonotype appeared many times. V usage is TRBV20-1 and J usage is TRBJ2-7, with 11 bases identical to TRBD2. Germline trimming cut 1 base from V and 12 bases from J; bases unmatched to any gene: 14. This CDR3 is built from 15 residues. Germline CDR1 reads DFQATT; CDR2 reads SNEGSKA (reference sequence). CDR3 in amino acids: CSARVSTSGKAWWYF. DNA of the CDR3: TGCAGTGCTAGAGTATCGACTAGCGGGAAGGCTTGGTGGTACTTC.

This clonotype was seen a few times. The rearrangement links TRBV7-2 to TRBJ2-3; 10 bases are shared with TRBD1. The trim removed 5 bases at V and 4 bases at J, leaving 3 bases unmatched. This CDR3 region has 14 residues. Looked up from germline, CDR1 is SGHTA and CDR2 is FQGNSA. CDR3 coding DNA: TGTGCCAGCAGCACGACAGGGGGCGCAGATACGCAGTATTTT. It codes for CASSTTGGADTQYF. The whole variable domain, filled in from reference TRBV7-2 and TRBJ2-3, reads GAGVSQSPSNKVTEKGKDVELRCDPISGHTALYWYRQSLGQGLEFLIYFQGNSAPDKSGLPSDRFSAERTGGSVSTLTIQRTQQEDSAVYLCASSTTGGADTQYFGPGTRLTVL.

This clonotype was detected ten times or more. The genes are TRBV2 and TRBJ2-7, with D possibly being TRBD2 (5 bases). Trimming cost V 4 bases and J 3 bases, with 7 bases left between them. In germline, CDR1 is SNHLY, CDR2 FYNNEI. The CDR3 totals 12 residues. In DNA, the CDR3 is TGTGCCAGCAGTGCCGGGATCTACGAGCAGTACTTC. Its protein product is CASSAGIYEQYF.

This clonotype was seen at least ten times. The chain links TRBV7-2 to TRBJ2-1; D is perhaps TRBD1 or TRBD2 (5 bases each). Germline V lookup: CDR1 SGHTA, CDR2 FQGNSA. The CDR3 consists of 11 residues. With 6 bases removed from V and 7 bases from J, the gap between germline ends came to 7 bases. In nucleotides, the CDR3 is TGTGCCAGCAGAGAGGGGAATGAGCAGTTCTTC. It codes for CASREGNEQFF.

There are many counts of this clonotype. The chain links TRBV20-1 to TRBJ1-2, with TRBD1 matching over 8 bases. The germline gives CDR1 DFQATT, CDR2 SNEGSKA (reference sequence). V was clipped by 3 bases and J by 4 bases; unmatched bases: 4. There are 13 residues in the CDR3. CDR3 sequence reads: CSASNQGAYGYTF. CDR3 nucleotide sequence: TGCAGTGCTAGTAATCAGGGGGCCTATGGCTACACCTTC.

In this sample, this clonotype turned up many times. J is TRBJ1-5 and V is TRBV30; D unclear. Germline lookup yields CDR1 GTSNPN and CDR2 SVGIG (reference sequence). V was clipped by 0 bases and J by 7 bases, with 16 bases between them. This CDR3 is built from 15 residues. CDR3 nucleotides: TGTGCCTGGAGTGTACAAGGCTTAGCAGGACAGCCCCAGCATTTT. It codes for CAWSVQGLAGQPQHF. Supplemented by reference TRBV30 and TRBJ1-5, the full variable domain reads SQTIHQWPATLVQPVGSPLSLECTVEGTSNPNLYWYRQAAGRGLQLLFYSVGIGQISSEVPQNLSASRPQDRQFILSSKKLLLSDSGFYLCAWSVQGLAGQPQHFGDGTRLSIL.

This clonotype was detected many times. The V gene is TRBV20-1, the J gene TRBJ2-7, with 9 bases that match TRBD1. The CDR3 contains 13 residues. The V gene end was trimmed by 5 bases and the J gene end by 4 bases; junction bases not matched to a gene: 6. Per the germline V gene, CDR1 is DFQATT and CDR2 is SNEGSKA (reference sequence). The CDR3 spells CSAYRDRVYEQYF. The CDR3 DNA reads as TGCAGTGCTTACCGGGACAGGGTGTACGAGCAGTACTTC.

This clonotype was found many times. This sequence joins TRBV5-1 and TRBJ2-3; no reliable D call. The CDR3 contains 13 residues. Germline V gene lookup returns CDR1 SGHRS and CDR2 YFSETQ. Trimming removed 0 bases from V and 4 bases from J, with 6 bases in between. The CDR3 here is CASSLAGSDTQYF. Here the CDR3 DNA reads TGCGCCAGCAGCTTGGCCGGATCAGATACGCAGTATTTT.

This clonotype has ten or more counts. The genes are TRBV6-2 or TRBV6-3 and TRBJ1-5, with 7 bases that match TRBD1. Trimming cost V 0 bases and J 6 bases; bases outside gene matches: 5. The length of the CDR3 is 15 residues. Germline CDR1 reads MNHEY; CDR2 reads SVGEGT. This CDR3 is CASSYSLEGAQPQHF. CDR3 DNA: TGTGCCAGCAGTTACTCCCTAGAGGGGGCTCAGCCCCAGCATTTT.

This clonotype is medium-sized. Written as DNA, the CDR3 is TGTGCCAGCTCACCAGGCGGAGGGGACTATGGCTACACCTTC. Amino acids: CASSPGGGDYGYTF. The rearrangement links TRBV18 to TRBJ1-2; a weak D match, TRBD1 (5 bases). This CDR3 region has 14 residues. V lost 2 bases and J 3 bases, leaving 10 bases between the germline ends. Germline assignment: CDR1 KGHSH and CDR2 LQKENI. Supplemented by reference TRBV18 and TRBJ1-2, the full variable domain reads NAGVMQNPRHLVRRRGQEARLRCSPMKGHSHVYWYRQLPEEGLKFMVYLQKENIIDESGMPKERFSAEFPKEGPSILRIQQVVRGDSAAYFCASSPGGGDYGYTFGSGTRLTVV.

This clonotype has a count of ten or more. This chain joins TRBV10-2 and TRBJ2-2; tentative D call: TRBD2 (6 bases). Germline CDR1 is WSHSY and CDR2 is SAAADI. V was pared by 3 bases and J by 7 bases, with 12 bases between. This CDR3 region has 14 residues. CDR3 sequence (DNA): TGCGCCAGCAGTGATCTTGGAGGGAGCGGGGAGCTGTTTTTT. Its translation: CASSDLGGSGELFF.

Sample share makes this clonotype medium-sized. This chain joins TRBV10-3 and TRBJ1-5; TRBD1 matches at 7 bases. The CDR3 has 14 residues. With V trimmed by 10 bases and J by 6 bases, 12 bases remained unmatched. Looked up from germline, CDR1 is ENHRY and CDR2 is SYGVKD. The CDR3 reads CATEEGGGGQPQHF. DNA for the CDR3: TGTGCCACCGAGGAAGGGGGCGGTGGTCAGCCCCAGCATTTT.

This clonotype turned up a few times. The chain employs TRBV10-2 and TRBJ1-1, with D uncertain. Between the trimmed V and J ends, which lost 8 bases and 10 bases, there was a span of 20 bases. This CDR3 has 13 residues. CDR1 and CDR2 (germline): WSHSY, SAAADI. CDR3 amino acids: CASLPEMSGVAFF. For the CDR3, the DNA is TGCGCCAGCTTACCCGAGATGAGTGGGGTAGCTTTCTTT.

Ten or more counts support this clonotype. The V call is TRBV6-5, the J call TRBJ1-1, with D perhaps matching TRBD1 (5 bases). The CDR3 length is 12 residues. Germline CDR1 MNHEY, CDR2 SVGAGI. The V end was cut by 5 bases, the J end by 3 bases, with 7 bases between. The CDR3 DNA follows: TGTGCCAGCAGTCCAGGGTACACTGAAGCTTTCTTT. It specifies CASSPGYTEAFF.

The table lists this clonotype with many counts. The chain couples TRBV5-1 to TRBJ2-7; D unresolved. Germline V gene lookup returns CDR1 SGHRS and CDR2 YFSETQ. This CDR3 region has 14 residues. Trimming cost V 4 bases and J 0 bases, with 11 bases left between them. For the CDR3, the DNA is TGCGCCAGCAGCACCGACATGAGCTCCTACGAGCAGTACTTC. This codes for CASSTDMSSYEQYF.

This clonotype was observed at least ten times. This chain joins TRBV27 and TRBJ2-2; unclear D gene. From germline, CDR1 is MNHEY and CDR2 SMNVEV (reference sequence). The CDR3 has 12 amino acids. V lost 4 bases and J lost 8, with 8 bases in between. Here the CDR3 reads CASSYTPGELFF. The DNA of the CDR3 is TGTGCCAGCAGTTACACCCCAGGGGAGCTGTTTTTT.

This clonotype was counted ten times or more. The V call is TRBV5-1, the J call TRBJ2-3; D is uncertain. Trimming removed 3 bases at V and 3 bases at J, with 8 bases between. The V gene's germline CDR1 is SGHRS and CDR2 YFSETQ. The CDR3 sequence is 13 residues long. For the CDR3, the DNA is TGCGCCAGCAGCTACTTTTTGACAGATACGCAGTATTTT. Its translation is CASSYFLTDTQYF.